This passage covers 14 T cell receptor beta chains from one sample sequenced in a study of shared clonotypes between healthy human individuals. The table came from immunoSEQ multiplex PCR; TCRdb's copy has only in-frame clones and leaves some out. The data hold approximately 2.5 million clones, with 90% to 95% observed a single time. The specimen sequenced was naive CD4+ T cells from PBMCs. Indicated subset: CD45RA+ positively selected. These receptors originate from a man aged 18-30 years in good health. Some clones in this sample may be carry-over from other donors' samples.

This chain joins TRBV2 and TRBJ1-5; D uncertain. Trimming stripped 5 bases from V and 3 bases from J, with 8 bases between. Germline CDR1 is SNHLY and CDR2 is FYNNEI. The CDR3 has 13 residues. CDR3 loop: CASSLGNNQPQHF. CDR3 DNA: TGTGCCAGCAGTTTAGGAAACAATCAGCCCCAGCATTTT.

The CDR3 nucleotides read TGTGCCAGCACCGGGGACCGACAGGGAGGGTCTGGCTACACCTTC. Residues: CASTGDRQGGSGYTF. This chain joins TRBV11-1 and TRBJ1-2, with 7 bases identical to TRBD1. J was trimmed by 7 bases and V by 7 bases; bases with no gene match: 15. This CDR3 contains 15 residues. Germline V gives CDR1 SGHAT, CDR2 FQDESV (reference sequence).

The rearrangement links TRBV5-4 to TRBJ2-1; either TRBD1 or TRBD2 may supply D (5 bases each). The germline gives CDR1 SGHNT, CDR2 YYREEE (reference sequence). The CDR3 runs 14 residues. V shed 4 bases and J shed 5 bases, with 13 bases lying between them. CDR3 DNA: TGTGCCAGCAGCCTGCCGGGACCACACAATGAGCAGTTCTTC. Amino acids: CASSLPGPHNEQFF.

The V gene is TRBV11-2, the J gene TRBJ1-2, with 7 nucleotides matching TRBD1. This CDR3 is 16 amino acids long. Germline V gives CDR1 SGHAT, CDR2 FQNNGV. With V trimmed by 8 bases and J by 2 bases, 14 bases remained unmatched. DNA for the CDR3: TGTGCCAGCGGCCACCGCCGGGACAGCGGCAACTATGGCTACACCTTC. This codes for CASGHRRDSGNYGYTF.

This clone has only one observation. This chain joins TRBV18 and TRBJ1-5; D not certain. The germline V gene encodes CDR1 KGHSH and CDR2 LQKENI. The length of the CDR3 is 14 residues. Trimming took 6 bases from V and 0 from J, leaving 9 bases between them. CDR3 nucleotides: TGTGCCAGCTCCTTTCAAGATAGCAATCAGCCCCAGCATTTT. Residues: CASSFQDSNQPQHF.

The rearrangement links TRBV7-8 to TRBJ1-2, with 8 bases that match TRBD1. The CDR3 is made up of 14 amino acids. Trimming at V came to 5 bases and at J to 4 bases, leaving 6 bases not matched to a gene. CDR1 and CDR2 from the germline V gene are SGHVS and FQNEAQ. The CDR3 region is CASSQGAEFYGYTF. CDR3 in DNA: TGTGCCAGCAGCCAGGGGGCTGAGTTCTATGGCTACACCTTC.

The CDR3 DNA follows: TGCGCCAGCAGCTATCAAGGGGGGCAGGGCGTCTACGAGCAGTACTTC. Protein product: CASSYQGGQGVYEQYF. V usage is TRBV5-1 and J usage is TRBJ2-7, with D perhaps being TRBD1 or TRBD2 (6 bases each). V lost 3 bases and J 3 bases, leaving 19 bases between the germline ends. The CDR3 has 16 amino acids. Germline-derived CDR1 and CDR2 are SGHRS and YFSETQ.

The chain employs TRBV6-1 and TRBJ2-1, with D unclear. Germline loops: CDR1 MNHNS, CDR2 SASEGT. This CDR3 has 13 amino acids. The V end lost 10 bases, the J end lost 7 bases, and 17 bases lay between the germline ends. The CDR3 reads CAIRRSAGNEQFF. The CDR3 bases are TGTGCCATCCGAAGGTCCGCCGGGAATGAGCAGTTCTTC.

The chain is built from TRBV27 and TRBJ2-6; no definite D call. This CDR3 has 17 amino acids. Germline-derived CDR1 and CDR2 are MNHEY and SMNVEV (reference sequence). V gave up 6 bases and J gave up 1 base, with 16 bases separating them. The CDR3 DNA follows: TGTGCCAGCAGAACCAGTCCGCTGGGGTCTGGGGCCAACGTCCTGACTTTC. This gives the protein CASRTSPLGSGANVLTF.

J is TRBJ2-7 and V is TRBV9; 8 nucleotides line up with TRBD1. The trim removed 6 bases at V and 2 bases at J, leaving 10 bases unmatched. The CDR3 runs to 15 residues. CDR1 is SGDLS, CDR2 YYNGEE, per germline. Here the CDR3 DNA reads TGTGCCAGCAACCCAGGGGGCAGGGGGGCCTACGAGCAGTACTTC. Protein product: CASNPGGRGAYEQYF.

This chain joins TRBV5-1 and TRBJ1-1; D may be TRBD1 (5 bases). The CDR3 length is 13 residues. V was trimmed by 6 bases and J by 7 bases, leaving 16 bases between them. Germline values: CDR1 SGHRS, CDR2 YFSETQ. CDR3 DNA sequence: TGCGCCAGCACGGAGGGACGGCATTATGAAGCTTTCTTT. Its protein is CASTEGRHYEAFF.

V usage is TRBV5-6 and J usage is TRBJ2-2; D is perhaps TRBD2 (5 bases). This CDR3 has 15 residues. Germline-derived CDR1 and CDR2 are SGHDT and YYEEEE. The V gene lost 2 bases and the J gene lost 1 base, with 9 bases spanning the gap. The CDR3 nucleotides read TGTGCCAGCAGCTTTCGCGGGCAGAACACCGGGGAGCTGTTTTTT. Its translation: CASSFRGQNTGELFF.

The gene calls are TRBV29-1 and TRBJ2-7, with D perhaps matching TRBD1 or TRBD2 (5 bases each). This CDR3 region has 12 residues. Trimming pared 4 bases from V and 4 bases from J, leaving 11 bases between. The V gene's germline CDR1 is SQVTM and CDR2 ANQGSEA. CDR3 amino acids: CSVGDGIYEQYF. DNA of the CDR3: TGCAGCGTTGGGGACGGCATTTACGAGCAGTACTTC.

The genes are TRBV7-9 and TRBJ1-6; 9 bases match TRBD1. Trimming removed 3 bases from V and 10 bases from J; junction bases left unmatched: 7. Germline V CDR1 and CDR2: SEHNR, FQNEAQ (reference sequence). The CDR3 extends over 15 amino acids. This chain's CDR3 is CASSFLTGGGSPLHF. The DNA for the CDR3 is TGTGCCAGCAGCTTTTTGACAGGGGGAGGATCACCCCTCCACTTT.